This T cell receptor (beta chain) was identified in a study of shared clonotypes between healthy human individuals. Broader study findings: Rarefaction curves obtained for sorted subsets showed sequencing incomplete despite large depth.

Assay execution proceeded at the deep level. Profiling relied on immunoSEQ multiplex PCR, and the TCRdb table lists in-frame clones only, not all of them. The sample lists some 1 million clones; more than 60% were seen once. Germline V gene lookup returns CDR1 MNHNY and CDR2 SVGAGI (reference sequence). There are 12 residues in the CDR3. This clone appeared once. The antigen remains unidentified. The germline gene is not matched at one end of the junction; a read error may be the cause. This TCR was recovered from a man between 18 and 35 years old in good health. The sample taken for sequencing was memory CD4+ T cells sorted from blood. Regarding subset: CD45RA-negative fraction. This rearrangement joins TRBV6-6 to TRBJ1-2; 7 nucleotides line up with TRBD1. The CDR3 DNA reads as TGTGCCAGCAGTTACGTAGGGGGCGCGTGGATTTTC. Translation gives CASSYVGGAWIF.